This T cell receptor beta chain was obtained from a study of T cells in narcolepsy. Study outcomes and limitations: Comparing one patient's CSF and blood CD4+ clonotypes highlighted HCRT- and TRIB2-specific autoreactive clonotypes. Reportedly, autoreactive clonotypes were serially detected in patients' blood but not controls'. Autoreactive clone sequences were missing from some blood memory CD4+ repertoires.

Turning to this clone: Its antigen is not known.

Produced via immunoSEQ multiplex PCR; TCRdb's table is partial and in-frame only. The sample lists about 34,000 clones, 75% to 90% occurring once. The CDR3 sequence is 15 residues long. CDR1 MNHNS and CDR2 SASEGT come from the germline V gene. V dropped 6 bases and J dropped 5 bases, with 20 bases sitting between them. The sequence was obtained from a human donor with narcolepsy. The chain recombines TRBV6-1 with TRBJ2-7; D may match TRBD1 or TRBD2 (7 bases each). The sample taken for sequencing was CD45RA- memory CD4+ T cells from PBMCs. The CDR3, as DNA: TGTGCCAGCAGGTCGTCCTACCAGGGGGGGCACGAGCAGTACTTC. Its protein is CASRSSYQGGHEQYF.